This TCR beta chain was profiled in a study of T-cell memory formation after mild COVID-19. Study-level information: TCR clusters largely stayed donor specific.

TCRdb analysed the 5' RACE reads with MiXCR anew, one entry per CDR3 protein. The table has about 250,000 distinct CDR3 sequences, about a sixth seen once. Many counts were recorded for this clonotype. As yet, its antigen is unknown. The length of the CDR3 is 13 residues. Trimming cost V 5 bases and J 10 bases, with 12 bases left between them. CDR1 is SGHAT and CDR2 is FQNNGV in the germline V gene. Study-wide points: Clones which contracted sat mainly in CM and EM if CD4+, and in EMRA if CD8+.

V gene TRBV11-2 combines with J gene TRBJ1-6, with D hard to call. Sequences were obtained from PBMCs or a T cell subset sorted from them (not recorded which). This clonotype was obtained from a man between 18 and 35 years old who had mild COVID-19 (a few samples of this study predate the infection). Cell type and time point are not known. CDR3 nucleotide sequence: TGTGCCAGCAGCCCGGGTCCGAAGTCACCCCTCCACTTT. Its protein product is CASSPGPKSPLHF.